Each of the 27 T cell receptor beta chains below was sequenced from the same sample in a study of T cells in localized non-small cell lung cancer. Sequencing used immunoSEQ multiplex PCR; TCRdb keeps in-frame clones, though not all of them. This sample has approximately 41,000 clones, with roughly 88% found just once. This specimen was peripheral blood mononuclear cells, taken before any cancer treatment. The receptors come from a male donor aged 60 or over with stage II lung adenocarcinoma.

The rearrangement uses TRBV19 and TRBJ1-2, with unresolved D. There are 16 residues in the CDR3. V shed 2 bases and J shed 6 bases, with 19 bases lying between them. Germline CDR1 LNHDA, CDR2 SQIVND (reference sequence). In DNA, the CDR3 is TGTGCCAGTAGTATAAGTTGGACGGGCCCTGCGGATGGCTACACCTTC. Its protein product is CASSISWTGPADGYTF.

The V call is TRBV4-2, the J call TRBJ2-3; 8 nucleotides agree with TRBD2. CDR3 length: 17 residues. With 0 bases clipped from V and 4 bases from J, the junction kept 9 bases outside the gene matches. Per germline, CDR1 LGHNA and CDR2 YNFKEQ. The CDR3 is CASSQDLRTSRSDTQYF. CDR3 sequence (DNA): TGTGCCAGCAGCCAAGACCTGAGGACTAGCAGGTCAGATACGCAGTATTTT.

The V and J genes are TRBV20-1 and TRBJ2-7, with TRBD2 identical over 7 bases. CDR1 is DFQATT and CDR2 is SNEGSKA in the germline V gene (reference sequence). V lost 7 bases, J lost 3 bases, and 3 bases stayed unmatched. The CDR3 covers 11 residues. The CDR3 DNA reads TGCAGTGTGGCGGGGGACTACGAGCAGTACTTC. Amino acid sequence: CSVAGDYEQYF.

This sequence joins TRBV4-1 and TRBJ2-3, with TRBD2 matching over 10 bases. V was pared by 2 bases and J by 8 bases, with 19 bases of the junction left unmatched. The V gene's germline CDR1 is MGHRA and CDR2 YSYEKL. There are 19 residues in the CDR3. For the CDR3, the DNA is TGCGCCAGCAGCCAAAGGGCTAGCGGGAGTGCGGAAGGGCCAGGTACGCAGTATTTT. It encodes CASSQRASGSAEGPGTQYF.

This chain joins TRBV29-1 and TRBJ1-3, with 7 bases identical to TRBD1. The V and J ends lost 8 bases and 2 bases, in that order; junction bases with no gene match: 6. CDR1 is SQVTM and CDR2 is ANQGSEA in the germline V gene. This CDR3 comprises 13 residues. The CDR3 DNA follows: TGCAGCTACCTAGGGGGCACTGGAAACACCATATATTTT. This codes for CSYLGGTGNTIYF.

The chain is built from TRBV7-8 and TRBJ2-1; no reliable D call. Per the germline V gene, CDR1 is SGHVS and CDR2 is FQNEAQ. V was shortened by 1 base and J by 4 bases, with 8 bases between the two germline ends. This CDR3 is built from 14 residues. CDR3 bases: TGTGCCAGCAGCTTAGGATCCTATTACAATGAGCAGTTCTTC. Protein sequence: CASSLGSYYNEQFF.

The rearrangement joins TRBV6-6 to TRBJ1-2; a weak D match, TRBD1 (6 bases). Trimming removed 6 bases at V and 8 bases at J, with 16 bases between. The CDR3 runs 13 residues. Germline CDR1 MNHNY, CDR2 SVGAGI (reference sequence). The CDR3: CASRVVGGQGYTF. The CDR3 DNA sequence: TGTGCCAGCAGGGTGGTGGGGGGGCAGGGCTACACCTTC.

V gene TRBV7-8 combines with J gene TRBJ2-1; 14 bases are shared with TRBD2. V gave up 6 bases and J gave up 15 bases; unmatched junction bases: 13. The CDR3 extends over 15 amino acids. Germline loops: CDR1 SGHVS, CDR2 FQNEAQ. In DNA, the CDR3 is TGTGCCAGCAGGCCGGGACTAGCGGGAGTATTTTCTTGGTTCTTC. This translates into CASRPGLAGVFSWFF.

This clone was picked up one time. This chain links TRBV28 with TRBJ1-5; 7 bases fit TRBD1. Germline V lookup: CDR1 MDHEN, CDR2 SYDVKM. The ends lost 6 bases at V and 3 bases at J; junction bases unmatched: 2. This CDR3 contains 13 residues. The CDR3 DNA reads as TGTGCCAGCAGACAGGGGAACAATCAGCCCCAGCATTTT. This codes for CASRQGNNQPQHF.

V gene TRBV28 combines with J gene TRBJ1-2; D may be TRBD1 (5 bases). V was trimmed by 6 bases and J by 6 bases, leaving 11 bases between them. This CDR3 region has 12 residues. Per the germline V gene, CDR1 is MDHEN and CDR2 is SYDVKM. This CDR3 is CASSARGDGYTF. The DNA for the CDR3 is TGTGCCAGCAGCGCTCGGGGGGATGGCTACACCTTC.

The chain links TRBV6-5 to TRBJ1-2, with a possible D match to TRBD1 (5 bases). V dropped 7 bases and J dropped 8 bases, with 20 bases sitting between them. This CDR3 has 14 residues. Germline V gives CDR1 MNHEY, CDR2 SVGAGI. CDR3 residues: CASTSGRRGEGYTF. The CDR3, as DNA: TGTGCCAGCACCTCCGGGAGGAGGGGAGAAGGCTACACCTTC.

This CDR3 reads CASSLMERRHNEQFF. The DNA for the CDR3 is TGCGCCAGCAGCTTAATGGAGCGTCGGCACAATGAGCAGTTCTTC. The genes are TRBV5-1 and TRBJ2-1; D ambiguous. The CDR3 has 15 amino acids. The germline gives CDR1 SGHRS, CDR2 YFSETQ. Between the trimmed V and J ends, which lost 2 bases and 5 bases, there was a span of 14 bases.

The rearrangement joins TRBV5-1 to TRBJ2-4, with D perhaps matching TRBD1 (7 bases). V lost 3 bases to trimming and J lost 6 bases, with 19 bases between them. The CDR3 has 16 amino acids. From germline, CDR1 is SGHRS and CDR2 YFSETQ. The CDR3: CASSSEGRQGGNIQYF. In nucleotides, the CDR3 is TGCGCCAGCAGCTCCGAAGGAAGGCAGGGGGGAAACATTCAGTACTTC.

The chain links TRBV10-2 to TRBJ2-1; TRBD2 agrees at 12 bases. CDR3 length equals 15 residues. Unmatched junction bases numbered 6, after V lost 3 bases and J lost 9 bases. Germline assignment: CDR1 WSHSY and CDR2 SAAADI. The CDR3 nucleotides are TGCGCCAGCAGTGATAGGAGACTAGCGGGAGTTGAGCAGTTCTTC. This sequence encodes CASSDRRLAGVEQFF.

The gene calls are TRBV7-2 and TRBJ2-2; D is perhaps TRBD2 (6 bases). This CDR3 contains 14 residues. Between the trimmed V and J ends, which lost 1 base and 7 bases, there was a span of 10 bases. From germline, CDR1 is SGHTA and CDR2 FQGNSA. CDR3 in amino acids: CASSLVGRGGELFF. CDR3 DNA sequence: TGTGCCAGCAGCTTAGTGGGGCGGGGCGGGGAGCTGTTTTTT. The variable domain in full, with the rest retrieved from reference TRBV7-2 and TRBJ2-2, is GAGVSQSPSNKVTEKGKDVELRCDPISGHTALYWYRQSLGQGLEFLIYFQGNSAPDKSGLPSDRFSAERTGGSVSTLTIQRTQQEDSAVYLCASSLVGRGGELFFGEGSRLTVL.

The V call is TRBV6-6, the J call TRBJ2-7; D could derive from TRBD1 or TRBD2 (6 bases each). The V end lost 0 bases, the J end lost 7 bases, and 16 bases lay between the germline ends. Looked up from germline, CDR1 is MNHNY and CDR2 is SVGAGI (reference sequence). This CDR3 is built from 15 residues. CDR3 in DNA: TGTGCCAGCAGTTACTCGGGGGGCGACGGGTGGGAGCAGTACTTC. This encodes CASSYSGGDGWEQYF.

DNA of the CDR3: TGTGCCAGCAGCTTGGCCGGGGCCGGTGGGGGAAAAAACATTCAGTACTTC. As protein: CASSLAGAGGGKNIQYF. The chain uses TRBV5-5 and TRBJ2-4; D tentatively fits TRBD1 or TRBD2 (5 bases each). This CDR3 is 17 amino acids long. V lost 0 bases and J 4 bases, leaving 17 bases between the germline ends. CDR1 SGHKS and CDR2 YYEKEE come from the germline V gene (reference sequence).

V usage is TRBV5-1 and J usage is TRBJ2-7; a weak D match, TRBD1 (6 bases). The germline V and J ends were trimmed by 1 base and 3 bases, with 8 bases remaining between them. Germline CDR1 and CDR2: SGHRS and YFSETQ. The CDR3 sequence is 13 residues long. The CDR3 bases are TGCGCCAGCAGCTTGCGCAGGGGCTACGAGCAGTACTTC. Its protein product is CASSLRRGYEQYF.

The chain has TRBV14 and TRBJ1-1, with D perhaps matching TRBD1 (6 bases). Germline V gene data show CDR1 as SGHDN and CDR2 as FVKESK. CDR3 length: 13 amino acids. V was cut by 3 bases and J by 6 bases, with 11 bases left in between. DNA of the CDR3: TGTGCCAGCAGCCATTATACAGGGCCTGAAGCTTTCTTT. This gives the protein CASSHYTGPEAFF.

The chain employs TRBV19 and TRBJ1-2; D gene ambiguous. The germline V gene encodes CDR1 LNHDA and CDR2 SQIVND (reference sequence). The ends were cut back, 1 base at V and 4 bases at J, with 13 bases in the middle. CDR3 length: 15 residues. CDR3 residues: CASSIAGRHSYGYTF. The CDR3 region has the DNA TGTGCCAGTAGTATAGCAGGCAGACACTCCTATGGCTACACCTTC.

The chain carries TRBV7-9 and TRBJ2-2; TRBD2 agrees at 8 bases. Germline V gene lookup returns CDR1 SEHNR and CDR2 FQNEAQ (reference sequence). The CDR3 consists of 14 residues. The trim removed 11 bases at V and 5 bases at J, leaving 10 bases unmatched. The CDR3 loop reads CAPDPAGGTGELFF. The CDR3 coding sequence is TGTGCCCCGGACCCGGCGGGAGGAACCGGGGAGCTGTTTTTT. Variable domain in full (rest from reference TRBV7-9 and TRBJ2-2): DTGVSQNPRHKITKRGQNVTFRCDPISEHNRLYWYRQTLGQGPEFLTYFQNEAQLEKSRLLSDRFSAERPKGSFSTLEIQRTEQGDSAMYLCAPDPAGGTGELFFGEGSRLTVL.

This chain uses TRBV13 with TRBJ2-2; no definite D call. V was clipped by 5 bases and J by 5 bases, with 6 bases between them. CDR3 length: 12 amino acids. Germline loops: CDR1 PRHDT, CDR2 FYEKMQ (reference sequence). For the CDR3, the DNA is TGTGCCAGCAGCCCCCCAACCGGGGAGCTGTTTTTT. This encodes CASSPPTGELFF.

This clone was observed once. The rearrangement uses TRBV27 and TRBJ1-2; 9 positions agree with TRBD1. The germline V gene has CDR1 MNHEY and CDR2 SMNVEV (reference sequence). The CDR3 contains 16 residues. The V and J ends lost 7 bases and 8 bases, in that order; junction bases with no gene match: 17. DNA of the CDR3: TGTGCCAGCAACGATATTGGGGACAGGGCGTTTGGCGGCTACACCTTC. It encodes CASNDIGDRAFGGYTF.

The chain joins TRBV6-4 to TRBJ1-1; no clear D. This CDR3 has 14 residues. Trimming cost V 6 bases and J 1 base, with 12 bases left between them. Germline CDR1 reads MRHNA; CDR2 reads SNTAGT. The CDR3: CASRDHSKNTEAFF. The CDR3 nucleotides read TGTGCCAGCAGGGACCATTCTAAGAACACTGAAGCTTTCTTT.

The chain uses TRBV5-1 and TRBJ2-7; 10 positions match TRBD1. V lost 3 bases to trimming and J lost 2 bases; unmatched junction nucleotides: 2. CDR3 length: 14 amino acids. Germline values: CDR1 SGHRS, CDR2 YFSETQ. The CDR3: CASSWDRGAYEQYF. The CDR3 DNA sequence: TGCGCCAGCAGCTGGGACAGGGGAGCCTACGAGCAGTACTTC.

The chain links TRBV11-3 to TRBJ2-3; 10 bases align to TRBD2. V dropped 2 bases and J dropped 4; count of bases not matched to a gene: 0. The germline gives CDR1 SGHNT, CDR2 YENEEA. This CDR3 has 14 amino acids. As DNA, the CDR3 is TGTGCCAGCAGCTTACTAGCGGGGGCAGATACGCAGTATTTT. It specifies CASSLLAGADTQYF.

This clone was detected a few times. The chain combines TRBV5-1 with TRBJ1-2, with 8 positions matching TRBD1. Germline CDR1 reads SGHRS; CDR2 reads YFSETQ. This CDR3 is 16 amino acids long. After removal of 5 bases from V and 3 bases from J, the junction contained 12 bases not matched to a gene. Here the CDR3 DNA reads TGCGCCAGCAGTTCGGACTCAGGGGGCTGGGACTATGGCTACACCTTC. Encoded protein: CASSSDSGGWDYGYTF.